The present T cell receptor (beta chain) was sequenced within a study of molecular identifiers for immune sequencing clone quantification. Study-level results: A single cell's spiked Jurkat TCR RNA was reportedly detectable among 950,000 to 1,000,000 naive cells.

A CD8+CD4-CCR7+CD45RA+ gate was used to sort naive CD8 T cells. Germline CDR1 is DFQATT and CDR2 is SNEGSKA (reference sequence). The germline V and J ends were trimmed by 5 bases and 5 bases, with 19 bases remaining between them. The CDR3 is 16 residues long. With regard to this clonotype: What it binds is not known.

Each CDR3 protein is one row after TCRdb ran MiXCR on the PCR reads. The sample holds about 510,000 distinct CDR3 sequences, roughly 24% seen once. The chain employs TRBV20-1 and TRBJ1-6; tentatively, D is TRBD1 (6 bases). The sample consisted of naive CD8+ T cells from blood, with Jurkat cell RNA spiked in. Subset of the sample: FACS-sorted CD8+CD4-CCR7+CD45RA+ naive T cells. This TCR derives from a human donor in good health. Some libraries in this study had Jurkat cell RNA spiked in. DNA of the CDR3: TGCAGTGCTCTCCCTCCCGGACAGTTCCATAATTCACCCCTCCACTTT. Its protein product is CSALPPGQFHNSPLHF.